This entry concerns a single TCR beta chain. Its antigen is not yet known. Qualities for individual bases were not recorded, and no much larger clone is one base off. The sample's time point label, decoded: baseline before oral tofacitinib. From alopecia areata patients, peripheral blood was collected along with lesional scalp punch biopsies. PBMCs were isolated by density centrifugation and stained for CD3, CD4 and CD8, and CD4+ and CD8+ T cells were sorted on a FACSAria. The data were obtained in a study of CD8+ T cells in alopecia areata listed by TCRdb under 2018. About the study as a whole: The treated patients, all with moderate-to-severe alopecia areata, were enrolled in an open-label pilot trial of oral tofacitinib given at 5 to 10 mg twice daily. Tofacitinib was administered for 6 to 18 months, and 6 months of follow-up off drug were then conducted to assess delayed response and recurrence. High-throughput TCRbeta sequencing was used to examine T cell clonal expansion in alopecia areata in both the C3H/HeJ mouse model and human patients. Human TCRbeta sequencing covered scalp tissue and sorted CD4+ and CD8+ peripheral blood T cells from patchy and totalis/universalis alopecia areata patients and healthy controls. Biopsies were taken from tofacitinib-treated patients at baseline and at 4 and 24 weeks of treatment, and a later scalp biopsy was taken in several of the tofacitinib-treated patients. Clonality in the scalp was compared among normal scalp (n=4), patchy alopecia areata scalp (n=8), and alopecia totalis/universalis scalp (n=8). RNA was extracted with the PAXgene miRNA kit for fixed scalp, the miRNeasy kit for PBMCs, and the RNeasy kit for mouse skin. TCRbeta CDR3 regions were amplified by immunoSEQ multiplex PCR with 35 Vbeta forward and 13 Jbeta reverse primers. General conclusions and limits of the study: Unlike mouse skin, which is dominated by gammadelta T cells, normal human skin has resident alphabeta T cells that are also sequenced, and this complicates analysis of the scalp TCR repertoire. Lesional scalp, especially in alopecia totalis/universalis, showed higher clonality and more expanded CD8+ clones than normal scalp, suggesting antigenic drive. Shared TCR sequences between patients were less evident than in mice, which may be partly attributable to HLA diversity in the patient population.

CDR1 and CDR2, per the germline V gene (reference sequence), are SEHNR and FQNEAQ. V loses 1 base, J loses 3 bases, and the germline ends lie 10 bases apart. There are 14 amino acids in the CDR3, from cysteine to phenylalanine inclusive. Here the CDR3 DNA is all that survives: 42 bases in frame from base 1. The method behind the library was the immunoSEQ multiplex PCR assay. RNA was extracted from all samples and reverse transcribed into cDNA, which served as template for TCR sequencing. First-strand cDNA was synthesized using SuperScript III with a 2:1 mix of oligo-dT and random hexamers. A synthetic immune receptor repertoire was used to assess amplification bias, and residual bias was removed computationally. In the paper's pipeline: Raw reads were preprocessed to remove errors, and CDR3 was defined according to IMGT conventions as the region from the conserved cysteine to phenylalanine. Clonality was computed by normalizing Shannon entropy by log2 of the number of productive unique TCRs and subtracting the result from 1. Whether scalp clones were CD4 or CD8 was inferred by matching scalp TCRbeta sequences against CD4 and CD8 repertoires sorted from blood. The immuneACCESS repertoire file appears here via TCRdb, limited to in-frame rearrangements. These files lack a portion of the clones; in checked studies, under half of the deficit traces to unresolved V genes, and the cause of the others is not known. The V and J calls and the clone size are those of that table, but D and trimming were determined from the DNA. Across this sample there are about 130,000 clones, with about three fifths seen only once. Roughly 6.5% of the sample lies in the top ten.

This receptor was obtained from a human donor with alopecia areata. The chain is encoded by TRBV7-9 joined to TRBJ2-7, and the D gene may be TRBD1, 5 bases matching. Sequenced material: CD4+ T cells sorted from blood, taken at week 0. The DNA reads TGTGCCAGCAGCTTAGATTCAGGGTACTACGAGCAGTACTTC. It translates as CASSLDSGYYEQYF.